This is a list of T cell receptor beta chains from one sample in a study of human T cells and chemical hapten exposure. TCRdb analysed the RACE reads with MiXCR anew, one entry per CDR3 protein. Among approximately 120,000 distinct CDR3 sequences listed, about a tenth were seen once. The sequencing used whole blood, collected in connection with sensitization to the hapten diphenylcyclopropenone (DPC). The source of these receptors is a woman in her thirties or forties with alopecia areata. Some clones in this sample may be carry-over from other donors' samples. CDR3s include the opening cysteine and the closing phenylalanine or tryptophan. A D gene is named only where the DNA matches it firmly. Rows give clone size only sometimes, using once, few, many, or a class for an expanded clone.

. | TRBJ1-1 | TRBV5-1 | . | TGCGCCAGCAGCCCGTCGGGGCAGCTTCTTATGAACACTGAAGCTTTCTTT | CASSPSGQLLMNTEAFF
. | TRBJ2-1 | TRBV2 | many | TGTGCCAGCAGCTACTCTGGGGTCGTGCAGTTCTTC | CASSYSGVVQFF
. | TRBJ2-3 | TRBV5-4 | few | TGTGCCAGCAGATCTCAGGGGTTGACAGATACGCAGTATTTT | CASRSQGLTDTQYF
. | TRBJ2-7 | TRBV4-1 | few | TGCGCCAGCAGCCTTCCGGGGTTCTACGAGCAGTACTTC | CASSLPGFYEQYF
. | TRBJ1-6 | TRBV7-9 | few | TGTGCCAGCAGCTCTACCCAACAACAGGGCTCCTATAATTCACCCCTCCACTTT | CASSSTQQQGSYNSPLHF
. | TRBJ2-4 | TRBV12-3/TRBV12-4 | . | TGTGCCAGCAGTTCCGACAAAAACATTCAGTACTTC | CASSSDKNIQYF
TRBD2 | TRBJ2-7 | TRBV11-2 | . | TGTGCCAGCAGCTTAACACCTAGCGGGGCCTACGAGCAGTACTTC | CASSLTPSGAYEQYF
. | TRBJ2-3 | TRBV11-2 | few | TGTGCCAGCAGCTTGATGGGCAGTTACACAGATACGCAGTATTTT | CASSLMGSYTDTQYF
. | TRBJ2-3 | TRBV7-3 | many | TGTGCCAGCAGCTTATGGGGGACCCGCACAGATACGCAGTATTTT | CASSLWGTRTDTQYF
. | TRBJ2-5 | TRBV6-2/TRBV6-3 | few | TGTGCCAGCAGTTACAGGAGGGGGCGGGGAGAGACCCAGTACTTC | CASSYRRGRGETQYF
TRBD2 | TRBJ2-2 | TRBV27 | . | TGTGCCAGCGACCCCAGCGGGGGGCACCAGGAACGGAGGGAGACCGGGGAGCTGTTTTTT | CASDPSGGHQERRETGELFF
. | TRBJ2-6 | TRBV6-5 | few | TGTGCCAGCAGTTACGGGGGAGGGGGAACTGGGGCCAACGTCCTGACTTTC | CASSYGGGGTGANVLTF
. | TRBJ1-5 | TRBV5-5 | few | TGTGCCAGCAGCTTAATTACCCACCAGCCCCAGCATTTT | CASSLITHQPQHF
. | TRBJ2-2 | TRBV6-1 | many | TGTGCCAGCAGAACCAATTGGGGGGCAGGGAAGAACACCGGGGAGCTGTTTTTT | CASRTNWGAGKNTGELFF
. | TRBJ2-2 | TRBV28 | few | TGTGCCACCCAGACAGTTTCGAACACCGGGGAGCTGTTTTTT | CATQTVSNTGELFF